This entry lists 19 T cell receptor beta chains sequenced from one sample in a study of blood T cell dynamics during melanoma immunotherapy. Time point described: pre-treatment baseline. Sequencing used immunoSEQ multiplex PCR; TCRdb keeps in-frame clones, though not all of them. The sample has some 25,000 clones, roughly 85% seen once. The starting material was blood, obtained from a patient treated with checkpoint blockade. The receptors shown here come from a human donor with melanoma.

The genes are TRBV7-9 and TRBJ2-7; D is perhaps TRBD1 or TRBD2 (7 bases each). This CDR3 has 13 amino acids. The V gene lost 5 bases and the J gene lost 3 bases, with 11 bases spanning the gap. The V gene's germline CDR1 is SEHNR and CDR2 FQNEAQ (reference sequence). The CDR3 nucleotides read TGTGCCAGCAGCCAGGGGGGGCACTACGAGCAGTACTTC. Translated: CASSQGGHYEQYF.

J is TRBJ1-2 and V is TRBV7-8; D is uncertain. The CDR3 covers 16 residues. The germline gives CDR1 SGHVS, CDR2 FQNEAQ. Trimming shortened V by 1 base and J by 0 bases, and 12 bases separated the two germline ends. The CDR3 region has the DNA TGTGCCAGCAGCTTAGGAAGGACTGTCGCTAACTATGGCTACACCTTC. Its protein product is CASSLGRTVANYGYTF.

This chain's CDR3 is CASYEAGGIYEQYF. The CDR3 bases are TGTGCCTCCTACGAGGCAGGGGGCATCTACGAGCAGTACTTC. The chain joins TRBV28 to TRBJ2-7, with 8 bases identical to TRBD1. Trimming removed 11 bases from V and 3 bases from J; junction bases left unmatched: 12. The CDR3 runs to 14 residues. Germline CDR1 is MDHEN and CDR2 is SYDVKM.

The table lists this clone with a few counts. This chain uses TRBV9 with TRBJ2-2; D ambiguous. Deletions cut 0 bases from V and 5 bases from J, with 8 bases between. The germline V gene encodes CDR1 SGDLS and CDR2 YYNGEE. The CDR3 sequence is 14 residues long. CDR3 DNA sequence: TGTGCCAGCAGCGTAGAGCAGCTTACCGGGGAGCTGTTTTTT. It yields the protein CASSVEQLTGELFF.

The CDR3 DNA reads TGTGCCAGCAGCTTAGGGAACAGGGGGGATCAGCCCCAGCATTTT. Translation gives CASSLGNRGDQPQHF. The chain uses TRBV11-2 and TRBJ1-5; 8 bases map to TRBD1. The junction had 4 bases not matched to a gene; V was cut back by 1 base and J by 5 bases. Germline lookup yields CDR1 SGHAT and CDR2 FQNNGV. The CDR3 sequence is 15 residues long.

The chain employs TRBV18 and TRBJ1-1; possible D gene TRBD1, 5 bases. This CDR3 has 14 amino acids. The germline V gene has CDR1 KGHSH and CDR2 LQKENI. Trimming removed 5 bases from V and 4 bases from J, with 14 bases in between. The CDR3 loop reads CASSGPLGTTEAFF. CDR3 in DNA: TGTGCCAGCTCAGGACCGTTGGGGACCACTGAAGCTTTCTTT.

This sequence joins TRBV28 and TRBJ2-7, with unresolved D. CDR1 and CDR2 (germline): MDHEN, SYDVKM. Trimming pared 7 bases from V and 3 bases from J, leaving 10 bases between. The CDR3 covers 12 residues. In DNA form, the CDR3 reads TGTGCCAGCACCCTCGACGGCTACGAGCAGTACTTC. Its translation is CASTLDGYEQYF.

As to this clone: Other DNA sequences in the same sample also yield this CDR3. The chain uses TRBV19 and TRBJ2-7; 13 bases agree with TRBD2. V trimming: 6 bases; J trimming: 1 base; junction bases outside the gene matches: 9. Germline CDR1 reads LNHDA; CDR2 reads SQIVND (reference sequence). This CDR3 has 17 residues. The CDR3: CASRKGLAGSLSYEQYF. The CDR3, as DNA: TGTGCCAGTAGGAAGGGACTAGCGGGATCTTTATCCTACGAGCAGTACTTC.

The chain carries TRBV7-3 and TRBJ2-3; no reliable D call. Per the germline V gene, CDR1 is SGHTA and CDR2 is FQGTGA. The CDR3 sequence is 13 residues long. V lost 0 bases and J lost 6, with 7 bases in between. The CDR3 loop is CASSLTGWDTQYF. Here the CDR3 DNA reads TGTGCCAGCAGCTTAACGGGGTGGGATACGCAGTATTTT.

The rearrangement joins TRBV10-3 to TRBJ1-2, with a weak D call TRBD1 (6 bases). The CDR3 covers 13 residues. The germline gives CDR1 ENHRY, CDR2 SYGVKD. V shed 8 bases and J shed 4 bases, with 14 bases lying between them. This CDR3 is CAIGGAGGYGYTF. The CDR3 nucleotides are TGTGCCATCGGGGGGGCGGGGGGCTATGGCTACACCTTC.

The chain uses TRBV14 and TRBJ2-1, with D possibly TRBD1 on 6 matching bases. Germline V lookup: CDR1 SGHDN, CDR2 FVKESK. V was pared by 4 bases and J by 8 bases, with 15 bases between. The CDR3 loop spans 14 amino acids. In DNA, the CDR3 is TGTGCCAGCAGCCTCCGGGACATCGAACATGAGCAGTTCTTC. It encodes CASSLRDIEHEQFF.

This sequence joins TRBV19 and TRBJ2-1, with a tentative D call TRBD1 (8 bases). CDR1 LNHDA and CDR2 SQIVND come from the germline V gene (reference sequence). The CDR3 loop spans 15 amino acids. V lost 5 bases and J 5 bases, leaving 16 bases between the germline ends. Here the CDR3 DNA reads TGTGCCAGTAGTTTACAGGGGGGGAGGAACAATGAGCAGTTCTTC. Protein sequence: CASSLQGGRNNEQFF. Filled out from reference TRBV19 and TRBJ2-1, the complete variable domain reads DGGITQSPKYLFRKEGQNVTLSCEQNLNHDAMYWYRQDPGQGLRLIYYSQIVNDFQKGDIAEGYSVSREKKESFPLTVTSAQKNPTAFYLCASSLQGGRNNEQFFGPGTRLTVL.

In regard to this clone: In the same sample, other DNA sequences code for this CDR3. This sequence joins TRBV7-3 and TRBJ1-2; 7 positions match TRBD1. The CDR3 is 13 amino acids. Trimming cost V 6 bases and J 3 bases; bases outside gene matches: 4. Per germline, CDR1 SGHTA and CDR2 FQGTGA. The CDR3 region has the DNA TGTGCCAGCAGTTCGGGGACAGACTATGGCTACACCTTC. Protein product: CASSSGTDYGYTF.

This rearrangement joins TRBV27 to TRBJ1-2; D might be TRBD1 (6 bases). V was trimmed by 2 bases and J by 5 bases, leaving 9 bases between them. CDR3 length equals 13 residues. Germline assignment: CDR1 MNHEY and CDR2 SMNVEV (reference sequence). CDR3: CASSLRQGYGYTF. The CDR3 DNA follows: TGTGCCAGCAGTTTACGGCAGGGGTATGGCTACACCTTC.

The rearrangement joins TRBV19 to TRBJ2-5; no clear D gene. Between the trimmed V and J ends, which lost 6 bases and 5 bases, there was a span of 10 bases. Germline values: CDR1 LNHDA, CDR2 SQIVND (reference sequence). The CDR3 loop spans 12 amino acids. The CDR3 region is CASRPVGETQYF. The CDR3 bases are TGTGCCAGTAGGCCAGTGGGCGAGACCCAGTACTTC.

V usage is TRBV28 and J usage is TRBJ1-2, with a possible D match to TRBD1 (5 bases). The V and J ends lost 2 bases and 8 bases respectively, with 21 bases between them. CDR3 length: 16 residues. Germline values: CDR1 MDHEN, CDR2 SYDVKM. The CDR3 nucleotides read TGTGCCAGCAGTTTACTGGCCGATACAGGAAACGACGGCTACACCTTC. It yields the protein CASSLLADTGNDGYTF.

J is TRBJ2-7 and V is TRBV27; 8 nucleotides agree with TRBD1. J was trimmed by 6 bases and V by 5 bases; bases with no gene match: 6. The length of the CDR3 is 13 residues. Germline V gene sequence: CDR1 MNHEY, CDR2 SMNVEV (reference sequence). The CDR3: CASSPWDRLEQYF. CDR3 in DNA: TGTGCCAGCAGTCCGTGGGACAGGCTCGAGCAGTACTTC.

The chain employs TRBV28 and TRBJ2-7, with D hard to call. CDR1 is MDHEN and CDR2 is SYDVKM in the germline V gene. The V gene lost 8 bases and the J gene lost 1 base, with 6 bases spanning the gap. The CDR3 totals 11 residues. The CDR3 DNA follows: TGTGCCAGCGGCCCATCCTACGAGCAGTACTTC. Translating gives CASGPSYEQYF.

The chain carries TRBV5-6 and TRBJ2-3; perhaps TRBD1 as D (6 bases). This CDR3 is built from 14 residues. The germline CDR1 and CDR2 sequences are SGHDT and YYEEEE. Trimming removed 0 bases from V and 2 bases from J, with 7 bases in between. The CDR3 reads CASSLGDNTDTQYF. In DNA, the CDR3 is TGTGCCAGCAGCTTGGGGGACAACACAGATACGCAGTATTTT.